The 3 T cell receptor beta chains below all came from one sample that was sequenced in a study of control samples from healthy donors and cancer patients (dated by TCRdb to 2020 to 2021). The receptor library was made with the immunoSEQ multiplex PCR assay. The table comes from immuneACCESS by way of TCRdb, which keeps in-frame sequences with V and J called. Part of the clones is missing from these tables; in studies checked, under half for an unresolved V gene and the rest for unknown reasons. The sample table records 150,000 or so clones; about 94% of these occur just once. Clones ranked in the top ten supply 8.5% of the sample. Sequencing used blood. The receptor set was obtained from a woman in her 40s in good health.

The chain employs TRBV4-2 and TRBJ2-6, with no clear D. CDR1 LGHNA and CDR2 YNFKEQ come from the germline V gene. This CDR3 is 15 amino acids long. V lost 0 bases and J 0 bases, leaving 3 bases between the germline ends. This CDR3 is CASSQEPSGANVLTF. CDR3 in DNA: TGTGCCAGCAGCCAAGAGCCCTCTGGGGCCAACGTCCTGACTTTC.

This chain joins TRBV11-2 and TRBJ2-2; D is possibly TRBD2 (6 bases). V was trimmed by 4 bases and J by 4 bases, leaving 19 bases between them. Germline V gene lookup returns CDR1 SGHAT and CDR2 FQNNGV. This CDR3 contains 17 residues. CDR3 amino acids: CASSSLQPGVGTGELFF. For the CDR3, the DNA is TGTGCCAGCAGCTCCCTTCAGCCGGGAGTTGGCACCGGGGAGCTGTTTTTT.

The chain uses TRBV18 and TRBJ2-1; D not certain. CDR1 is KGHSH, CDR2 LQKENI, per germline. The V end lost 6 bases, the J end lost 4 bases, and 13 bases lay between the germline ends. This CDR3 contains 14 residues. CDR3 loop: CASSQSGNYNEQFF. The CDR3 nucleotides read TGTGCCAGCTCCCAATCTGGGAATTACAATGAGCAGTTCTTC.